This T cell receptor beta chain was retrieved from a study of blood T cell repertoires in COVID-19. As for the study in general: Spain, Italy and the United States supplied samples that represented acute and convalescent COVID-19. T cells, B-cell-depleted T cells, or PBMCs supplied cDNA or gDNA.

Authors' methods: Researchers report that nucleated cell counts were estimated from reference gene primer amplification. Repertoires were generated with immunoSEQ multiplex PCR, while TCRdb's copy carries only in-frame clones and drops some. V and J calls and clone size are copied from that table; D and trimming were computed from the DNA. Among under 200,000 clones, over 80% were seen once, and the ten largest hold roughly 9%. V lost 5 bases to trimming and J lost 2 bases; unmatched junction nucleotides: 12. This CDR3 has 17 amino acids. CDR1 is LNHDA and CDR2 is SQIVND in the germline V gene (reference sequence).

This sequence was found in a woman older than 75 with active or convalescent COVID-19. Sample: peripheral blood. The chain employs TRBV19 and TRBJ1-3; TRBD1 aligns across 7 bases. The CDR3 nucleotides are TGTGCCAGTAGTCTCCGCCGTTCAGACAGGGCTGGAAACACCATATATTTT. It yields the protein CASSLRRSDRAGNTIYF.